This is a list of T cell receptor beta chains from one sample in a study of response to subunit inactivated influenza vaccine. From the RT-PCR reads, TCRdb called clonotypes with MiXCR, one entry per CDR3 protein. The sample has 490,000 or so distinct CDR3 sequences, 6.5% to 8% seen once; the top ten hold under 15%. Material: PBMCs from blood, obtained less than 30 months after vaccination. The source of these receptors is a man between 50 and 69 years old who received an inactivated influenza vaccine. Each CDR3 is given with its conserved first and last residue. D genes are given only for firm matches. Size values are once, few and many counts, or a class for expanded clones, and some rows have none.

TRBV2	TRBJ2-1	.	.	CASRTGPKQFF	TGTGCCAGCAGAACCGGGCCCAAGCAGTTCTTC
TRBV6-5	TRBJ1-3	many	.	CASSYPWGPGNTIYF	TGTGCCAGCAGTTACCCTTGGGGGCCTGGAAACACCATATATTTT
TRBV20-1	TRBJ2-7	few	.	CSALGHSSSYEQYF	TGCAGTGCTTTAGGACATTCGAGCTCCTACGAGCAGTACTTC
TRBV20-1	TRBJ2-7	few	.	CSAAAHGRGIEQYF	TGCAGTGCCGCTGCCCATGGACGGGGGATTGAGCAGTACTTC
TRBV12-3/TRBV12-4	TRBJ2-4	few	.	CASSQAPAKNIQYF	TGTGCCAGCAGTCAAGCGCCAGCCAAAAACATTCAGTACTTC
TRBV5-5	TRBJ1-1	.	.	CASSLRWGTVLMNTEAFF	TGTGCCAGCAGCTTGAGGTGGGGAACAGTCTTAATGAACACTGAAGCTTTCTTT
TRBV2	TRBJ2-5	.	TRBD2	CASSVLAGRIQETQYF	TGTGCCAGCAGTGTACTAGCGGGTAGGATCCAAGAGACCCAGTACTTC
TRBV9	TRBJ1-1	many	.	CASSVVTEAFF	TGTGCCAGCAGCGTAGTCACTGAAGCTTTCTTT
TRBV11-2	TRBJ2-1	many	TRBD2	CASSLEGSSGYSYNEQFF	TGTGCCAGCAGCTTAGAGGGGTCTAGCGGATACTCCTACAATGAGCAGTTCTTC
TRBV7-2	TRBJ2-7	many	.	CASSLAGSYGPNSYEQYF	TGTGCCAGCAGCTTAGCAGGGTCTTACGGACCCAACTCCTACGAGCAGTACTTC
TRBV3-1	TRBJ1-1	.	.	CASNAGGNTEAFF	TGTGCCAGCAATGCGGGGGGGAACACTGAAGCTTTCTTT
TRBV20-1	TRBJ2-3	.	.	CSASSHWDTQYF	TGCAGTGCTAGTAGCCACTGGGATACGCAGTATTTT
TRBV11-2	TRBJ2-5	.	.	CASSLPGRRETQYF	TGTGCCAGCAGCTTACCGGGACGGCGGGAGACCCAGTACTTC
TRBV27	TRBJ1-6	.	TRBD1	CASSPTGFDNSPLHF	TGTGCCAGCAGTCCGACAGGGTTTGATAATTCACCCCTCCACTTT
TRBV9	TRBJ2-2	few	.	CASSVDAIVGELFF	TGTGCCAGCAGCGTAGACGCGATTGTAGGGGAGCTGTTTTTT
TRBV6-1	TRBJ2-2	.	.	CASSALGGFSTGELFF	TGTGCCAGCAGCGCGCTCGGGGGCTTTAGCACCGGGGAGCTGTTTTTT
TRBV6-2/TRBV6-3	TRBJ2-1	many	.	CASSYDGQRGLYNEQFF	TGTGCCAGCAGTTACGACGGACAGAGGGGCCTCTACAATGAGCAGTTCTTC
TRBV11-2	TRBJ2-1	many	TRBD1	CASSLTGTGVSEQFF	TGTGCCAGCAGCTTAACCGGGACAGGGGTTAGTGAGCAGTTCTTC
TRBV29-1	TRBJ2-5	few	TRBD2	CSVDLAGEETQYF	TGCAGCGTAGACCTAGCGGGAGAAGAGACCCAGTACTTC
TRBV5-5	TRBJ2-7	few	TRBD1	CASSTGQGQYEQYF	TGTGCCAGCAGCACCGGACAGGGCCAATACGAGCAGTACTTC
TRBV6-2/TRBV6-3	TRBJ1-6	many	.	CASSWIDYNSPLHF	TGTGCCAGCAGTTGGATTGACTATAATTCACCCCTCCACTTT
TRBV5-5	TRBJ1-1	.	.	CASSLSWAVMNTEAFF	TGTGCCAGCAGCTTGTCTTGGGCAGTAATGAACACTGAAGCTTTCTTT
TRBV7-8	TRBJ2-1	few	.	CASSAQLGNSYNEQFF	TGTGCCAGCAGCGCCCAACTGGGAAACTCCTACAATGAGCAGTTCTTC
TRBV4-3	TRBJ2-7	.	TRBD1	CASSQEQGAVEQYF	TGCGCCAGCAGCCAAGAACAGGGGGCAGTCGAGCAGTACTTC
TRBV4-2	TRBJ2-5	many	TRBD2	CASSPGLAGGQETQYF	TGTGCCAGCAGCCCCGGACTAGCGGGGGGTCAAGAGACCCAGTACTTC
TRBV5-1	TRBJ2-7	.	.	CASSLAPTGLSYEQYF	TGCGCCAGCAGCTTGGCCCCAACGGGCCTCTCTTACGAGCAGTACTTC
TRBV6-5	TRBJ2-7	few	.	CASSYLGWDSNSYEQYF	TGTGCCAGCAGTTACCTGGGCTGGGACTCAAACTCCTACGAGCAGTACTTC
TRBV4-2	TRBJ2-7	.	TRBD2	CASSRGGSLYEQYF	TGTGCCAGCAGCCGGGGGGGGAGTCTCTACGAGCAGTACTTC
TRBV4-1	TRBJ1-2	many	.	CASSHRNYGYTF	TGCGCCAGCAGCCACCGTAACTATGGCTACACCTTC
TRBV5-1	TRBJ2-1	few	.	CASNLGTTYNEQFF	TGCGCCAGCAATCTCGGGACAACCTACAATGAGCAGTTCTTC
TRBV7-2	TRBJ2-1	.	TRBD1	CASSPSPGTGFSNEQFF	TGTGCCAGCAGCCCTTCCCCCGGGACAGGGTTTTCGAATGAGCAGTTCTTC
TRBV5-6	TRBJ2-7	few	TRBD2	CASSGGTSGRAESSYEQYF	TGTGCCAGCAGCGGTGGGACTAGCGGGAGGGCCGAGAGCTCCTACGAGCAGTACTTC
TRBV18	TRBJ2-1	many	TRBD2	CASSAPSGRFNEQFF	TGTGCCAGCTCCGCGCCAAGCGGGAGGTTCAATGAGCAGTTCTTC
TRBV4-2	TRBJ2-1	.	TRBD1	CASSQGLGQVYNEQFF	TGTGCCAGCAGCCAGGGTTTGGGACAGGTCTACAATGAGCAGTTCTTC
TRBV10-3	TRBJ2-2	.	TRBD2	CAISPTSGGPNTGELFF	TGTGCCATCAGCCCGACTAGCGGGGGACCCAACACCGGGGAGCTGTTTTTT
TRBV7-9	TRBJ2-1	.	.	CASSLVAAVIEQFF	TGTGCCAGCAGCTTAGTAGCGGCCGTTATTGAGCAGTTCTTC
TRBV3-1	TRBJ1-5	many	.	CASSQGTDSNQPQHF	TGTGCCAGCAGCCAAGGGACGGATAGCAATCAGCCCCAGCATTTT
TRBV29-1	TRBJ2-3	few	.	CSVDPDARADTQYF	TGCAGCGTTGACCCGGACGCCAGGGCAGATACGCAGTATTTT
TRBV11-2	TRBJ2-1	few	.	CASSLLSITKFSEQFF	TGTGCCAGCAGCTTGTTATCCATTACTAAATTTAGTGAGCAGTTCTTC
TRBV18	TRBJ1-1	few	.	CASSETEMNTEAFF	TGTGCCAGCTCAGAGACAGAGATGAACACTGAAGCTTTCTTT
TRBV10-2	TRBJ1-1	.	.	CASSDDLGNTEAFF	TGCGCCAGCAGTGATGATTTGGGGAACACTGAAGCTTTCTTT
TRBV11-2	TRBJ2-5	few	.	CASRSAASYQETQYF	TGTGCCAGCCGCTCCGCGGCCTCGTACCAAGAGACCCAGTACTTC
TRBV7-2	TRBJ1-1	.	TRBD1	CASTQTGPSNTEAFF	TGTGCCAGCACCCAGACAGGGCCCTCGAACACTGAAGCTTTCTTT